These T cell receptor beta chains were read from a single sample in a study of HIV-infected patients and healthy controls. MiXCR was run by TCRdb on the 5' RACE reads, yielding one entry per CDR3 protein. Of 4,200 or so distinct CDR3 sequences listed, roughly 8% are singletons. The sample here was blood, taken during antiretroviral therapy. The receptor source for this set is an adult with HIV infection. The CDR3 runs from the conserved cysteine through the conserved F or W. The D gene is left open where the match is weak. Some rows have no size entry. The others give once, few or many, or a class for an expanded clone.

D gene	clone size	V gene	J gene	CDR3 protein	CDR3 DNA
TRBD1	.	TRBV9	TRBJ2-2	CASSVGTGMDTGELFF	TGTGCCAGCAGCGTAGGGACAGGGATGGACACCGGGGAGCTGTTTTTT
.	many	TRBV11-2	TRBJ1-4	CASSLGDGGEKLFF	TGTGCCAGCAGCTTAGGGGACGGAGGTGAAAAACTGTTTTTT
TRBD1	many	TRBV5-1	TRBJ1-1	CASSHKQGAPTEAFF	TGCGCCAGCAGTCATAAGCAGGGGGCGCCCACTGAAGCTTTCTTT
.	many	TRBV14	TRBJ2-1	CASRARDGSSYNEQFF	TGTGCCAGCAGGGCAAGGGACGGTAGCTCCTACAATGAGCAGTTCTTC
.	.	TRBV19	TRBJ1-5	CASTKRVNSLYSNQPQHF	TGTGCCAGTACCAAAAGGGTGAACAGCCTATATAGCAATCAGCCCCAGCATTTT
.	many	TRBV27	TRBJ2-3	CASSFFGPGTDTQYF	TGTGCCAGCAGTTTTTTTGGGCCCGGCACAGATACGCAGTATTTT
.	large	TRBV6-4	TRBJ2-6	CASSDSTSSGANVLTF	TGTGCCAGCAGTGACTCGACAAGCTCTGGGGCCAACGTCCTGACTTTC
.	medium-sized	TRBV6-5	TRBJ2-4	CASSSARGGRRYF	TGTGCCAGCAGTTCTGCGCGGGGAGGCAGGAGGTACTTC
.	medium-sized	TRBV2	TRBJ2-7	CASSVQGFDEQYF	TGTGCCAGCTCTGTACAGGGCTTCGACGAGCAGTACTTC
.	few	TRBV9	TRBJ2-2	CASSVGGTGYTGELFF	TGTGCCAGCAGCGTAGGAGGAACAGGGTACACCGGGGAGCTGTTTTTT
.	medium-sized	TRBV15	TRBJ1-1	CATSRDWVPEAFF	TGTGCCACCAGCAGAGATTGGGTCCCTGAAGCTTTCTTT
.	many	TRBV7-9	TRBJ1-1	CASSLGSTEAFF	TGTGCCAGCAGCCTCGGTAGCACTGAAGCTTTCTTT
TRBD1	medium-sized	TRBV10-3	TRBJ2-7	CAISEPGTGGFSYEQYF	TGTGCCATCAGTGAACCCGGGACAGGGGGTTTCTCCTACGAGCAGTACTTC
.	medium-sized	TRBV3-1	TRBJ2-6	CASSGISGANVLTF	TGTGCCAGCAGCGGGATTTCTGGGGCCAACGTCCTGACTTTC
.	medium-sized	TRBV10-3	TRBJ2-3	CAISGSSDTQYF	TGTGCCATCAGTGGTTCTAGCGATACGCAGTATTTT
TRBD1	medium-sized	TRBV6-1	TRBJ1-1	CASRERDRPSEAFF	TGTGCCAGCAGGGAGAGGGACAGACCCTCTGAAGCTTTCTTT
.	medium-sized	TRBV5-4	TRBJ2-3	CASSWDTSTDTQYF	TGTGCCAGCAGCTGGGACACCTCCACAGATACGCAGTATTTT
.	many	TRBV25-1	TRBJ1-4	CASSEFTPVGEKLFF	TGTGCCAGCAGTGAATTCACACCCGTGGGAGAAAAACTGTTTTTT
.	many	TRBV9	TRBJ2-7	CASSAGDIKGPYEQYF	TGTGCCAGCAGCGCAGGGGATATTAAAGGACCCTACGAGCAGTACTTC
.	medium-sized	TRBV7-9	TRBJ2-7	CASSLPVGPSSYEQYF	TGTGCCAGCAGCTTACCAGTGGGGCCTAGCTCCTACGAGCAGTACTTC
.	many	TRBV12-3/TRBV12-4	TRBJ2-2	CASSLGHTNTGELFF	TGTGCCAGCAGTTTAGGACACACGAACACCGGGGAGCTGTTTTTT
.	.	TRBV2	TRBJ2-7	CASTLGAYEQYF	TGTGCCAGCACGCTGGGGGCCTACGAGCAGTACTTC
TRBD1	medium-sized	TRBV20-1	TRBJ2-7	CSATGQGAYEQYF	TGCAGTGCTACAGGACAGGGGGCTTACGAGCAGTACTTC
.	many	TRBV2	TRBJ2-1	CASSGGVGEQFF	TGTGCCAGCAGTGGGGGGGTGGGTGAGCAGTTCTTC
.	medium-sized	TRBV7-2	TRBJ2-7	CASSLEGRWGEQYF	TGTGCCAGCAGCTTAGAGGGCAGATGGGGCGAGCAGTACTTC
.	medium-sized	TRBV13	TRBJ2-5	CASSLVGREETQYF	TGTGCCAGCAGCTTAGTTGGCAGGGAAGAGACCCAGTACTTC
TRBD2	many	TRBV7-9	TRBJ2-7	CASSLWTSGGQYF	TGTGCCAGCAGCTTATGGACTAGCGGGGGACAGTACTTC
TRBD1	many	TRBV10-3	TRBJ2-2	CAITGTGGTRTGELFF	TGTGCCATCACCGGGACAGGGGGTACCCGCACCGGGGAGCTGTTTTTT
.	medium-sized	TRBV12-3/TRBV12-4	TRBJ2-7	CASSLGTPEGEQYF	TGTGCCAGCAGTTTAGGGACCCCAGAGGGCGAGCAGTACTTC
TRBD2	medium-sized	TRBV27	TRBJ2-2	CASSPWGGPNTGELFF	TGTGCCAGCAGTCCCTGGGGGGGACCGAACACCGGGGAGCTGTTTTTT
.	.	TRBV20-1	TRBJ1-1	CSARDFGNTEAFF	TGCAGTGCTAGAGATTTCGGGAACACTGAAGCTTTCTTT
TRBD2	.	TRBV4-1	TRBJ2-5	CASSPVELAGSETQYF	TGCGCCAGCAGCCCGGTGGAACTAGCGGGGTCAGAGACCCAGTACTTC
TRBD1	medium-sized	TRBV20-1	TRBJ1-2	CSATAAGGAGYTF	TGCAGTGCAACCGCAGCAGGGGGCGCCGGCTACACCTTC
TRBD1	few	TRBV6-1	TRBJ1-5	CASSDRGQGHQPQHF	TGTGCCAGCAGTGATAGGGGACAGGGGCATCAGCCCCAGCATTTT
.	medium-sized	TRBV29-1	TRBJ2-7	CSARLAAEGEQYF	TGCAGCGCCCGTCTCGCGGCAGAAGGGGAGCAGTACTTC
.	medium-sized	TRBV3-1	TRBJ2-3	CASSHETDTQYF	TGTGCCAGCAGCCATGAAACAGATACGCAGTATTTT
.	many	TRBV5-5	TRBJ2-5	CASSLRYQETQYF	TGTGCCAGCAGCTTGCGCTACCAAGAGACCCAGTACTTC
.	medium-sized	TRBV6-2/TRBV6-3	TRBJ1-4	CASCWRGRHEKLFF	TGTGCCAGCTGCTGGCGGGGACGCCACGAAAAACTGTTTTTT
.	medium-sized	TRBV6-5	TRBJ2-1	CASSYSYGLYNNEQFF	TGTGCCAGCAGTTACTCGTACGGGCTATACAACAATGAGCAGTTCTTC
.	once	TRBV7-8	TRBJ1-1	CASSLVGGNTEAFF	TGTGCCAGCAGCTTAGTGGGTGGTAACACTGAAGCTTTCTTT
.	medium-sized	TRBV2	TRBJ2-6	CASTREGTGANVLTF	TGTGCCAGCACCCGGGAAGGGACAGGGGCCAACGTCCTGACTTTC
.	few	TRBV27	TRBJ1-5	CASSLFGQPQHF	TGTGCCAGCAGTTTATTCGGTCAGCCCCAGCATTTT